A single sample gave rise to the 23 T cell receptor beta chains below, sequenced in a study of T cells in Graves' hyperthyroidism and ophthalmopathy. RNA transcripts served as the template for amplifying TCR beta CDR3 regions. The HTBI primer set drove a first-round RT-PCR of the TCR CDR3. TCRdb used MiXCR to reprocess the multiplex PCR reads, holding one entry per CDR3 protein. The table lists nearly 600,000 distinct CDR3 sequences, about 15% of them singletons. Material for sequencing was blood. The receptor set was obtained from a woman aged 25 to 45 with Graves' hyperthyroidism that later progressed to Graves' ophthalmopathy.

The sample holds many counts of this clonotype. The chain employs TRBV6-5 and TRBJ1-6, with D hard to call. V was clipped by 0 bases and J by 1 base, with 7 bases between them. Germline V gives CDR1 MNHEY, CDR2 SVGAGI. CDR3 length equals 16 residues. Here the CDR3 reads CASSYSSRSYNSPLHF. In DNA form, the CDR3 reads TGTGCCAGCAGTTACTCATCAAGGTCCTATAATTCACCCCTCCACTTT.

A remark on this clonotype: At one end the junction does not follow the germline gene, possibly because of a read error. This rearrangement joins TRBV19 to TRBJ1-5; TRBD1 agrees at 8 bases. This CDR3 has 18 amino acids. Germline-derived CDR1 and CDR2 are LNHDA and SQIVND (reference sequence). In nucleotides, the CDR3 is TGTGCCAGTAGTCTGCTTCTCCAGGGGGCCGGGGGCAATCAGTCCCAGCATTTT. Its translation: CASSLLLQGAGGNQSQHF.

This clonotype has a count of ten or more. The CDR3 DNA is TGTGCCAGCAGTCAACCGGGACAGGGCACCTACAATGAGCAGTTCTTC. It codes for CASSQPGQGTYNEQFF. The chain recombines TRBV28 with TRBJ2-1; TRBD1 aligns across 9 bases. V trimming: 5 bases; J trimming: 2 bases; junction bases outside the gene matches: 7. Germline CDR1 reads MDHEN; CDR2 reads SYDVKM. The CDR3 is 16 residues long. The complete variable domain, with remaining parts taken from reference TRBV28 and TRBJ2-1, reads DVKVTQSSRYLVKRTGEKVFLECVQDMDHENMFWYRQDPGLGLRLIYFSYDVKMKEKGDIPEGYSVSREKKERFSLILESASTNQTSMYLCASSQPGQGTYNEQFFGPGTRLTVL.

This clonotype was observed a single time. The chain carries TRBV4-1 and TRBJ2-2, with D possibly being TRBD2 (6 bases). The CDR3 length is 14 residues. With 8 bases removed from V and 0 bases from J, the gap between germline ends came to 10 bases. Germline V gene sequence: CDR1 MGHRA, CDR2 YSYEKL. The CDR3 here is CASGRDANTGELFF. CDR3 in DNA: TGCGCCAGCGGGCGGGATGCGAACACCGGGGAGCTGTTTTTT.

The chain recombines TRBV30 with TRBJ2-7; a possible D gene is TRBD2 (6 bases). CDR1 and CDR2 (germline): GTSNPN, SVGIG (reference sequence). Deletions cut 3 bases from V and 3 bases from J, with 12 bases between. The CDR3 totals 13 residues. The CDR3 loop is CAWRPGTLYEQYF. The CDR3 DNA reads TGTGCCTGGAGACCCGGGACTCTCTACGAGCAGTACTTC.

This clonotype was recorded a few times. The CDR3: CASKREGNTGELFF. DNA for the CDR3: TGTGCCAGCAAGCGGGAGGGTAACACCGGGGAGCTGTTTTTT. V gene TRBV6-1 combines with J gene TRBJ2-2, with 10 bases that match TRBD2. The V gene end was trimmed by 7 bases and the J gene end by 2 bases; junction bases not matched to a gene: 1. Germline-derived CDR1 and CDR2 are MNHNS and SASEGT. There are 14 residues in the CDR3.

This clonotype came up many times. This chain links TRBV29-1 with TRBJ2-5, with 7 bases lining up with TRBD2. CDR1 and CDR2 from the germline V gene are SQVTM and ANQGSEA. This CDR3 is 12 amino acids long. The junction had 4 bases not matched to a gene; V was cut back by 4 bases and J by 5 bases. The CDR3 sequence: CSVVGAGETQYF. CDR3 DNA sequence: TGCAGCGTTGTAGGAGCGGGGGAGACCCAGTACTTC.

The chain employs TRBV19 and TRBJ1-4; D not resolved. CDR3 size: 14 residues. Germline V gives CDR1 LNHDA, CDR2 SQIVND (reference sequence). V was cut by 6 bases and J by 4 bases, with 12 bases left in between. CDR3: CASSRNTLNEKLFF. The DNA for the CDR3 is TGTGCCAGTAGCCGTAATACGCTTAATGAAAAACTGTTTTTT. Using reference TRBV19 and TRBJ1-4 for the parts outside the CDR3, the full variable domain is DGGITQSPKYLFRKEGQNVTLSCEQNLNHDAMYWYRQDPGQGLRLIYYSQIVNDFQKGDIAEGYSVSREKKESFPLTVTSAQKNPTAFYLCASSRNTLNEKLFFGSGTQLSVL.

This clonotype was seen repeatedly, ten times or more. The junction shows a germline mismatch at one end, possibly a read error. The chain has TRBV27 and TRBJ2-1; 9 positions match TRBD2. CDR1 is MNHEY and CDR2 is SMNVEV in the germline V gene (reference sequence). The CDR3 runs to 16 residues. In nucleotides, the CDR3 is TGTGCCAGCAGTTTATCTAGCGGGAGTCGTTACAATGAGCAGCTCTTC. Translating gives CASSLSSGSRYNEQLF.

This clonotype was counted at least ten times. V is TRBV2 and J is TRBJ2-3; D is unclear. The germline gives CDR1 SNHLY, CDR2 FYNNEI. Trimming left V 2 bases short and J 2 bases short, with 11 bases between. This CDR3 has 15 amino acids. CDR3 nucleotides: TGTGCCAGCAGTGAAAGGGTCAGCTACACAGATACGCAGTATTTT. This gives the protein CASSERVSYTDTQYF. The variable domain in full, completed from reference TRBV2 and TRBJ2-3, reads EPEVTQTPSHQVTQMGQEVILRCVPISNHLYFYWYRQILGQKVEFLVSFYNNEISEKSEIFDDQFSVERPDGSNFTLKIRSTKLEDSAMYFCASSERVSYTDTQYFGPGTRLTVL.

This clonotype was found many times. The chain combines TRBV3-1 with TRBJ1-1; D call uncertain. CDR1 is LGHDT, CDR2 YNNKEL, per germline (reference sequence). The germline V and J ends were trimmed by 1 base and 11 bases, with 8 bases remaining between them. The CDR3 is 11 amino acids. DNA of the CDR3: TGTGCCAGCAGCCAAGGCCCCGGGGCTTTCTTT. It translates to CASSQGPGAFF.

A few counts support this clonotype. The V gene is TRBV4-1, the J gene TRBJ1-1, with a possible D match to TRBD1 (5 bases). The CDR3 is made up of 12 amino acids. The V gene's germline CDR1 is MGHRA and CDR2 YSYEKL. V was clipped by 6 bases and J by 6 bases, with 11 bases between them. This chain's CDR3 is CASSRGSAEAFF. For the CDR3, the DNA is TGCGCCAGCAGTCGGGGGTCGGCTGAAGCTTTCTTT.

About this clonotype itself: This may stem from a read error, because a much larger clone lies one nucleotide away. The chain is built from TRBV30 and TRBJ1-4, with 9 bases matching TRBD1. This CDR3 has 14 residues. Looked up from germline, CDR1 is GTSNPN and CDR2 is SVGIG (reference sequence). The V segment lost 7 bases and the J segment 5 bases; nucleotides outside the gene matches: 8. CDR3 sequence reads: CAFTCGTGNEKLFF. The CDR3 nucleotides are TGTGCCTTTACATGCGGGACAGGGAATGAAAAACTGTTTTTT.

This clonotype was counted many times. The chain links TRBV7-9 to TRBJ1-2, with D possibly matching TRBD1 (6 bases). The CDR3 is 15 amino acids. V dropped 4 bases and J dropped 4 bases, with 16 bases sitting between them. Germline V lookup: CDR1 SEHNR, CDR2 FQNEAQ (reference sequence). The chain's CDR3 is CASSSPSGHSYGYTF. CDR3 nucleotide sequence: TGTGCCAGCAGCTCTCCATCGGGACATTCCTATGGCTACACCTTC.

At least ten counts were recorded for this clonotype. The V call is TRBV12-3 or TRBV12-4, the J call TRBJ1-5; 8 positions agree with TRBD1. CDR3 length: 14 residues. Losses at the gene ends were 5 bases for V and 5 bases for J; bases not matched to a gene: 5. CDR3 sequence reads: CASSGDRGHQPQHF. CDR3 in DNA: TGTGCCAGCAGTGGCGACAGGGGCCATCAGCCCCAGCATTTT.

This clonotype was detected ten times or more. This chain connects TRBV29-1 to TRBJ2-5; TRBD2 matches at 14 bases. The CDR3 covers 14 residues. Germline CDR1 reads SQVTM; CDR2 reads ANQGSEA. Trimming removed 6 bases from V and 10 bases from J; junction bases left unmatched: 10. The CDR3 DNA reads TGCAGCGTGCAGACTAGCGGGAGGGCCGATGACCAGTACTTC. Protein sequence: CSVQTSGRADDQYF.

This clonotype was seen many times. The rearrangement uses TRBV29-1 and TRBJ2-5; D gene unclear. The V and J ends lost 3 bases and 5 bases respectively, with 13 bases between them. Per germline, CDR1 SQVTM and CDR2 ANQGSEA. The CDR3 totals 13 residues. CDR3 in amino acids: CSVDLRMSETQYF. The CDR3 DNA sequence: TGCAGCGTTGATCTCCGAATGAGTGAGACCCAGTACTTC.

This clonotype was seen many times. The chain uses TRBV28 and TRBJ1-1; perhaps TRBD1 as D (5 bases). The V end lost 3 bases, the J end lost 0 bases, and 8 bases lay between the germline ends. The CDR3 loop spans 14 amino acids. Germline V gene data show CDR1 as MDHEN and CDR2 as SYDVKM. The CDR3, as DNA: TGTGCCAGCAGTTTCGGGACGGTGAACACTGAAGCTTTCTTT. It codes for CASSFGTVNTEAFF.

The chain links TRBV29-1 to TRBJ2-7, with 10 positions matching TRBD1. The CDR3 spans 12 residues. V dropped 5 bases and J dropped 3; count of bases not matched to a gene: 1. The germline CDR1 and CDR2 sequences are SQVTM and ANQGSEA. The CDR3 DNA follows: TGCAGCGTTCGGACAGGGGGCTACGAGCAGTACTTC. Translated: CSVRTGGYEQYF.

The genes are TRBV6-2 or TRBV6-3 and TRBJ1-2; D is undetermined. V lost 0 bases, J lost 2 bases, and 4 bases lay in between. CDR1 and CDR2 (germline): MNHEY, SVGEGT. The CDR3 is 13 amino acids. The CDR3 nucleotides are TGTGCCAGCAGTTACTCGCAAAACTATGGCTACACCTTC. Translating gives CASSYSQNYGYTF.

In this sample, this clonotype turned up a few times. The chain uses TRBV6-5 and TRBJ1-2; 9 bases align to TRBD1. The V and J ends lost 2 bases and 5 bases, in that order; junction bases with no gene match: 3. The length of the CDR3 is 14 residues. Looked up from germline, CDR1 is MNHEY and CDR2 is SVGAGI. The CDR3 region is CASSYSDRGYGYTF. CDR3 nucleotides: TGTGCCAGCAGTTACAGTGACAGGGGGTATGGCTACACCTTC.

This clonotype showed up many times. CDR3 DNA sequence: TGTGCCAGCAGCTTAGGGCTAGCGGGAGGGCAAGGCGAGCAGTACTTC. Translating it yields CASSLGLAGGQGEQYF. The chain recombines TRBV7-2 with TRBJ2-7; 12 bases agree with TRBD2. The CDR3 runs to 16 residues. Trimming took 1 base from V and 6 from J; bases not matched to a gene: 7. Per the germline V gene, CDR1 is SGHTA and CDR2 is FQGNSA. The whole variable domain, remainder taken from reference TRBV7-2 and TRBJ2-7, is GAGVSQSPSNKVTEKGKDVELRCDPISGHTALYWYRQSLGQGLEFLIYFQGNSAPDKSGLPSDRFSAERTGGSVSTLTIQRTQQEDSAVYLCASSLGLAGGQGEQYFGPGTRLTVT.

This clonotype was seen ten or more times. V and J are TRBV12-3 or TRBV12-4 and TRBJ2-6, with TRBD1 matching 7 bases. The CDR3 is 18 residues long. Losses at the gene ends were 5 bases for V and 0 bases for J; bases not matched to a gene: 10. The CDR3 DNA is TGTGCCAGCAGTCCGCGGACAGGCTTACACTCTGGGGCCAACGTCCTGACTTTC. This gives the protein CASSPRTGLHSGANVLTF.